The next 30 T cell receptor beta chains were all read from a single sample in a study of shared clonotypes between healthy human individuals. Only in-frame clones appear in the TCRdb table, and some are missing; sequencing was by immunoSEQ multiplex PCR. The profile shows around 1.1 million clones, 75% to 80% of them singletons. The specimen was memory CD4+ T cells from PBMCs. Described subset: CD45RA-negative fraction. The source of these receptors is a young man in good health. Some clones in this sample may be carry-over from other donors' samples.

The rearrangement uses TRBV7-9 and TRBJ1-4; 8 bases are shared with TRBD1. V lost 4 bases, J lost 7 bases, and 5 bases stayed unmatched. The germline V gene has CDR1 SEHNR and CDR2 FQNEAQ (reference sequence). CDR3 length equals 14 residues. This CDR3 reads CASSSGQGPEKLFF. The CDR3 nucleotides read TGTGCCAGCAGCTCCGGACAGGGACCTGAAAAACTGTTTTTT.

The rearrangement joins TRBV7-8 to TRBJ1-2; D is ambiguous. Germline V gene sequence: CDR1 SGHVS, CDR2 FQNEAQ. The CDR3 runs to 14 residues. Between the trimmed V and J ends, which lost 3 bases and 0 bases, there was a span of 8 bases. Here the CDR3 reads CASSFRSTNYGYTF. The CDR3 bases are TGTGCCAGCAGCTTCAGATCCACTAACTATGGCTACACCTTC. Full variable domain (outside the CDR3, taken from reference TRBV7-8 and TRBJ1-2): GAGVSQSPRYKVAKRGQDVALRCDPISGHVSLFWYQQALGQGPEFLTYFQNEAQLDKSGLPSDRFFAERPEGSVSTLKIQRTQQEDSAVYLCASSFRSTNYGYTFGSGTRLTVV.

This chain links TRBV19 with TRBJ2-3, with D hard to call. This CDR3 region has 12 residues. Germline-derived CDR1 and CDR2 are LNHDA and SQIVND (reference sequence). With 5 bases removed from V and 6 bases from J, the gap between germline ends came to 9 bases. CDR3 DNA: TGTGCCAGTAGTCGAAACCGGGATACGCAGTATTTT. Its protein product is CASSRNRDTQYF.

The sample holds many counts of this clone. The rearrangement links TRBV28 to TRBJ2-4; the match to TRBD1 covers 8 bases. The V segment lost 6 bases and the J segment 8 bases; nucleotides outside the gene matches: 6. Per the germline V gene, CDR1 is MDHEN and CDR2 is SYDVKM. CDR3 size: 13 residues. The CDR3, as DNA: TGTGCCAGCAGGACAGGGGAGATGGACATTCAGTACTTC. Its protein product is CASRTGEMDIQYF.

As to this clone: Other DNA variants within this sample encode the same CDR3. The J gene is TRBJ1-1, the V gene TRBV7-2, with D possibly TRBD1 on 5 matching bases. The CDR3 spans 14 residues. Trimming left V 0 bases short and J 5 bases short, with 10 bases between. Germline CDR1 SGHTA, CDR2 FQGNSA. The CDR3, as DNA: TGTGCCAGCAGCTTAGCTGGAGGGGTGACTGAAGCTTTCTTT. It specifies CASSLAGGVTEAFF.

The CDR3 reads CATSRSQTNYGYTF. The CDR3 DNA follows: TGTGCCACCAGCAGATCCCAGACGAACTATGGCTACACCTTC. This chain connects TRBV15 to TRBJ1-2, with unresolved D. V was pared by 2 bases and J by 2 bases, with 9 bases between. CDR1 LNHNV and CDR2 YYDKDF come from the germline V gene (reference sequence). CDR3 length equals 14 residues.

V usage is TRBV7-8 and J usage is TRBJ2-5; 8 bases line up with TRBD1. The CDR3 sequence is 15 residues long. Germline CDR1 SGHVS, CDR2 FQNEAQ. V lost 5 bases, J lost 5 bases, and 10 bases stayed unmatched. CDR3 sequence (DNA): TGTGCCAGCAGCCCCGGACAGGGTGGGGGGGAGACCCAGTACTTC. Amino acids: CASSPGQGGGETQYF.

This sequence joins TRBV30 and TRBJ2-3; TRBD2 agrees at 9 bases. This CDR3 has 12 residues. The germline CDR1 and CDR2 sequences are GTSNPN and SVGIG (reference sequence). V shed 0 bases and J 8 bases; nucleotides not matched to a gene: 0. CDR3 sequence reads: CAWSVAGGTQYF. DNA for the CDR3: TGTGCCTGGAGTGTAGCGGGAGGTACGCAGTATTTT.

V usage is TRBV9 and J usage is TRBJ1-3; D unclear. CDR3 length equals 15 residues. V lost 4 bases and J lost 4, with 15 bases in between. Germline values: CDR1 SGDLS, CDR2 YYNGEE. The CDR3 sequence: CASSFGPPGGNTIYF. The CDR3 nucleotides are TGTGCCAGCAGCTTCGGTCCCCCTGGGGGAAACACCATATATTTT.

The V gene is TRBV9, the J gene TRBJ2-1, with D unclear. The CDR3 sequence is 14 residues long. Germline CDR1 and CDR2: SGDLS and YYNGEE. V dropped 1 base and J dropped 6 bases, with 11 bases sitting between them. The CDR3 reads CASSVQLSSNEQFF. For the CDR3, the DNA is TGTGCCAGCAGCGTACAACTCTCGTCCAATGAGCAGTTCTTC.

The table lists this clone with a few counts. The chain carries TRBV5-6 and TRBJ1-2, with D maybe TRBD1 (6 bases). V was shortened by 3 bases and J by 7 bases, with 13 bases between the two germline ends. CDR1 and CDR2 (germline): SGHDT, YYEEEE. The CDR3 has 13 residues. The CDR3 loop reads CASSSRRGGGYTF. CDR3 DNA: TGTGCCAGCAGCTCGCGACGAGGGGGTGGCTACACCTTC. Supplemented by reference TRBV5-6 and TRBJ1-2, the full variable domain reads DAGVTQSPTHLIKTRGQQVTLRCSPKSGHDTVSWYQQALGQGPQFIFQYYEEEERQRGNFPDRFSGHQFPNYSSELNVNALLLGDSALYLCASSSRRGGGYTFGSGTRLTVV.

This chain uses TRBV4-2 with TRBJ1-2; 9 bases are shared with TRBD1. Germline CDR1 LGHNA, CDR2 YNFKEQ. The length of the CDR3 is 14 residues. Trimming removed 6 bases from V and 4 bases from J; junction bases left unmatched: 6. DNA of the CDR3: TGTGCCAGCAGACGACAGGGGGGTGGCTATGGCTACACCTTC. Translation: CASRRQGGGYGYTF.

Comments on this clone: In the same sample, other DNA sequences code for this CDR3. The CDR3 here is CASSPPGRQQETQYF. In DNA, the CDR3 is TGTGCCAGCTCACCACCGGGACGGCAACAAGAGACCCAGTACTTC. The rearrangement joins TRBV18 to TRBJ2-5; D is tentatively TRBD1 or TRBD2 (5 bases each). The germline CDR1 and CDR2 sequences are KGHSH and LQKENI. Trimming stripped 0 bases from V and 2 bases from J, with 10 bases between. The CDR3 is 15 amino acids.

This clone was observed a handful of times. The chain recombines TRBV7-9 with TRBJ1-2; D uncertain. Germline CDR1 reads SEHNR; CDR2 reads FQNEAQ (reference sequence). The CDR3 contains 15 residues. The V and J ends lost 0 bases and 8 bases respectively, with 16 bases between them. The CDR3 sequence: CASSLARPWQEGYTF. The CDR3 nucleotides read TGTGCCAGCAGCTTAGCCCGACCTTGGCAGGAAGGCTACACCTTC.

This clone was detected once. The chain is built from TRBV6-5 and TRBJ2-7; 9 bases align to TRBD2. Germline loops: CDR1 MNHEY, CDR2 SVGAGI. The CDR3 contains 15 residues. J was trimmed by 7 bases and V by 0 bases; bases with no gene match: 7. CDR3 coding DNA: TGTGCCAGCAGTTACTCGTTAGCGGGAGACCTTGAGCAGTACTTC. Amino acids: CASSYSLAGDLEQYF.

The gene calls are TRBV18 and TRBJ1-3, with 9 nucleotides matching TRBD1. Germline loops: CDR1 KGHSH, CDR2 LQKENI. This CDR3 has 17 amino acids. V lost 3 bases, J lost 0 bases, and 6 bases stayed unmatched. In DNA, the CDR3 is TGTGCCAGCTCACCGGAGACAGGGGGGAGCTCTGGAAACACCATATATTTT. Its translation is CASSPETGGSSGNTIYF.

This clone was detected many times. The V and J genes are TRBV27 and TRBJ1-4; 8 bases agree with TRBD1. Germline V gene data show CDR1 as MNHEY and CDR2 as SMNVEV (reference sequence). With V trimmed by 5 bases and J by 0 bases, 2 bases remained unmatched. This CDR3 has 15 amino acids. As DNA, the CDR3 is TGTGCCAGCAGTGGACAGGGAGCAACTAATGAAAAACTGTTTTTT. It is translated as CASSGQGATNEKLFF.

CDR3 sequence (DNA): TGTGCCAGCACCCATCGGGCTAATGAAAAACTGTTTTTT. Protein: CASTHRANEKLFF. The chain employs TRBV19 and TRBJ1-4; D unclear. CDR1 is LNHDA and CDR2 is SQIVND in the germline V gene (reference sequence). The V and J ends lost 9 bases and 3 bases respectively, with 11 bases between them. The CDR3 totals 13 residues.

Turning to this clone: The junction shows a germline mismatch at one end, possibly a read error. The genes are TRBV30 and TRBJ1-1; D possibly corresponds to TRBD1 (5 bases). The CDR3 extends over 13 amino acids. Germline V gene data show CDR1 as GTSNPN and CDR2 as SVGIG (reference sequence). In nucleotides, the CDR3 is TGTGTCTGGAGTGTCCAGGTTGGGACTGAAGCTCTCTTT. This translates into CVWSVQVGTEALF. Using reference TRBV30 and TRBJ1-1 for the parts outside the CDR3, the full variable domain is SQTIHQWPATLVQPVGSPLSLECTVEGTSNPNLYWYRQAAGRGLQLLFYSVGIGQISSEVPQNLSASRPQDRQFILSSKKLLLSDSGFYLCVWSVQVGTEALFGQGTRLTVV.

The chain is built from TRBV27 and TRBJ1-1; maybe TRBD1 (6 bases). Between the trimmed V and J ends, which lost 2 bases and 1 base, there was a span of 23 bases. Germline-derived CDR1 and CDR2 are MNHEY and SMNVEV (reference sequence). The CDR3 sequence is 19 residues long. The CDR3 sequence: CASSLTFKSGQPSNTEAFF. The CDR3 coding sequence is TGTGCCAGCAGTTTAACGTTTAAGAGTGGACAGCCCTCGAACACTGAAGCTTTCTTT.

V is TRBV6-1 and J is TRBJ2-5, with no clear D. The CDR3 extends over 12 amino acids. Germline CDR1 reads MNHNS; CDR2 reads SASEGT. V was shortened by 7 bases and J by 1 base, with 7 bases between the two germline ends. The CDR3 here is CASISPQETQYF. The CDR3 coding sequence is TGTGCCAGCATCAGCCCCCAAGAGACCCAGTACTTC.

V is TRBV6-1 and J is TRBJ2-3; a possible D gene is TRBD2 (6 bases). Germline V gene data show CDR1 as MNHNS and CDR2 as SASEGT. This CDR3 spans 15 amino acids. V lost 7 bases to trimming and J lost 2 bases, with 16 bases between them. The CDR3: CASMRGRLATDTQYF. CDR3 DNA sequence: TGTGCCAGCATGCGAGGGAGGCTGGCCACAGATACGCAGTATTTT.

The chain combines TRBV28 with TRBJ1-1; TRBD1 is a possible D gene (5 bases). Germline V CDR1 and CDR2: MDHEN, SYDVKM. The CDR3 is 16 residues long. V shed 7 bases and J shed 0 bases, with 18 bases lying between them. This chain's CDR3 is CASIATMGVLNTEAFF. The CDR3, as DNA: TGTGCCAGCATCGCCACAATGGGGGTGTTGAACACTGAAGCTTTCTTT.

V and J are TRBV18 and TRBJ2-1, with 12 bases that match TRBD2. The V gene's germline CDR1 is KGHSH and CDR2 LQKENI. V gave up 3 bases and J gave up 1 base; unmatched junction bases: 7. There are 18 residues in the CDR3. The DNA for the CDR3 is TGTGCCAGCTCACCTCTAGCGGGAGGGCCAGGGTCCTACAATGAGCAGTTCTTC. Its protein product is CASSPLAGGPGSYNEQFF. The variable domain in full, with the rest retrieved from reference TRBV18 and TRBJ2-1, is NAGVMQNPRHLVRRRGQEARLRCSPMKGHSHVYWYRQLPEEGLKFMVYLQKENIIDESGMPKERFSAEFPKEGPSILRIQQVVRGDSAAYFCASSPLAGGPGSYNEQFFGPGTRLTVL.

The chain employs TRBV11-2 and TRBJ2-1, with a tentative D call TRBD2 (6 bases). The CDR3 runs 15 residues. Looked up from germline, CDR1 is SGHAT and CDR2 is FQNNGV. The ends were cut back, 5 bases at V and 0 bases at J, with 11 bases in the middle. CDR3 sequence: CASSRQGGSYNEQFF. CDR3 coding DNA: TGTGCCAGCAGCCGCCAGGGAGGCTCCTACAATGAGCAGTTCTTC.

The chain recombines TRBV5-4 with TRBJ2-1, with D possibly matching TRBD2 (6 bases). CDR3 size: 12 residues. V lost 4 bases to trimming and J lost 9 bases, with 11 bases between them. The germline gives CDR1 SGHNT, CDR2 YYREEE (reference sequence). This chain's CDR3 is CASSRGEAEQFF. The CDR3 DNA sequence: TGTGCCAGCAGCCGAGGGGAGGCTGAGCAGTTCTTC.

The rearrangement joins TRBV6-1 to TRBJ2-1; D is undetermined. The V gene's germline CDR1 is MNHNS and CDR2 SASEGT. V was pared by 4 bases and J by 4 bases, with 5 bases between. The CDR3 has 12 residues. The CDR3, as DNA: TGTGCCAGCAGTGGAGAGTACAATGAGCAGTTCTTC. It yields the protein CASSGEYNEQFF.

The gene calls are TRBV7-3 and TRBJ2-1, with 13 bases aligning to TRBD2. The V gene end was trimmed by 5 bases and the J gene end by 9 bases; junction bases not matched to a gene: 4. Germline V gene sequence: CDR1 SGHTA, CDR2 FQGTGA. The CDR3 runs to 14 residues. The DNA of the CDR3 is TGTGCCAGCAGCGAACTAGCGGGAGGGGGTGAGCAGTTCTTC. This sequence encodes CASSELAGGGEQFF. Drawing the rest from reference TRBV7-3 and TRBJ2-1, the complete variable domain is GAGVSQTPSNKVTEKGKYVELRCDPISGHTALYWYRQSLGQGPEFLIYFQGTGAADDSGLPNDRFFAVRPEGSVSTLKIQRTERGDSAVYLCASSELAGGGEQFFGPGTRLTVL.

The CDR3 region has the DNA TGTGCCAGCAGCTCATCTTTAGGAGATACGCAGTATTTT. Translation gives CASSSSLGDTQYF. The gene calls are TRBV5-4 and TRBJ2-3; no clear D. The CDR3 loop spans 13 amino acids. V lost 3 bases to trimming and J lost 5 bases, with 10 bases between them. Germline CDR1 SGHNT, CDR2 YYREEE (reference sequence).

This clone came up a few times. V and J are TRBV4-2 and TRBJ1-3; D is unresolved. V was shortened by 1 base and J by 4 bases, with 14 bases between the two germline ends. The CDR3 runs 16 residues. Germline V lookup: CDR1 LGHNA, CDR2 YNFKEQ. The CDR3 bases are TGTGCCAGCAGCCAAGCGCACCGAGCGGAGGGAAACACCATATATTTT. It specifies CASSQAHRAEGNTIYF.